The 3 T cell receptor beta chains below all came from one sample that was sequenced in a study of blood T cell repertoires in COVID-19. Some clones are missing from TCRdb's copy, which holds only in-frame ones; the method was immunoSEQ multiplex PCR. The sample lists some 200,000 clones, approximately 84% occurring once. The sample consisted of peripheral blood. The receptors were gathered from a woman aged 45-60 years with active or convalescent COVID-19.

The chain joins TRBV20-1 to TRBJ1-4, with D perhaps TRBD1 (5 bases). Trimming removed 3 bases at V and 8 bases at J, with 16 bases between. The V gene's germline CDR1 is DFQATT and CDR2 SNEGSKA (reference sequence). This CDR3 is 14 amino acids long. The CDR3 DNA reads TGCAGTGCTAGTCGGAGGGGAGGTGGAGAAAAACTGTTTTTT. Translation: CSASRRGGGEKLFF.

The gene calls are TRBV5-1 and TRBJ1-1; 7 positions match TRBD1. Germline V gives CDR1 SGHRS, CDR2 YFSETQ. The ends lost 4 bases at V and 2 bases at J; junction bases unmatched: 8. The CDR3 spans 15 residues. The CDR3 coding sequence is TGCGCCAGCAGCCGCGCCCCAGGGGGAAACACTGAAGCTTTCTTT. It encodes CASSRAPGGNTEAFF.

The J gene is TRBJ2-5, the V gene TRBV5-1; D might be TRBD1 (6 bases). The V and J ends lost 1 base and 2 bases respectively, with 12 bases between them. The CDR3 spans 15 residues. CDR1 SGHRS and CDR2 YFSETQ come from the germline V gene. The CDR3 bases are TGCGCCAGCAGCTTGTCAGGACAGCAGCAAGAGACCCAGTACTTC. It translates to CASSLSGQQQETQYF.